This T cell receptor beta chain appears in the sequencing data of a study of T cell changes during pregnancy in multiple sclerosis. This table comes from immunoSEQ multiplex PCR, and its TCRdb copy is limited to in-frame clones, with some not included. The top ten clones hold about 0.78% of a sample with around 99,000 clones, less than 95% of them seen once. This clone was seen a handful of times. This TCR was recovered from a female donor in good health, enrolled as a control in a pregnancy study. Source: peripheral blood, taken in the third trimester of pregnancy.

The CDR3 sequence is CASSHGQNEQYF. CDR3 nucleotide sequence: TGTGCCAGCTCCCATGGACAGAACGAGCAGTACTTC. This chain uses TRBV18 with TRBJ2-7; TRBD1 might be the D (6 bases). CDR1 is KGHSH and CDR2 is LQKENI in the germline V gene. The V and J ends lost 6 bases and 5 bases respectively, with 11 bases between them. The CDR3 covers 12 residues. Combining the CDR3 with reference TRBV18 and TRBJ2-7 gives the whole variable domain NAGVMQNPRHLVRRRGQEARLRCSPMKGHSHVYWYRQLPEEGLKFMVYLQKENIIDESGMPKERFSAEFPKEGPSILRIQQVVRGDSAAYFCASSHGQNEQYFGPGTRLTVT.